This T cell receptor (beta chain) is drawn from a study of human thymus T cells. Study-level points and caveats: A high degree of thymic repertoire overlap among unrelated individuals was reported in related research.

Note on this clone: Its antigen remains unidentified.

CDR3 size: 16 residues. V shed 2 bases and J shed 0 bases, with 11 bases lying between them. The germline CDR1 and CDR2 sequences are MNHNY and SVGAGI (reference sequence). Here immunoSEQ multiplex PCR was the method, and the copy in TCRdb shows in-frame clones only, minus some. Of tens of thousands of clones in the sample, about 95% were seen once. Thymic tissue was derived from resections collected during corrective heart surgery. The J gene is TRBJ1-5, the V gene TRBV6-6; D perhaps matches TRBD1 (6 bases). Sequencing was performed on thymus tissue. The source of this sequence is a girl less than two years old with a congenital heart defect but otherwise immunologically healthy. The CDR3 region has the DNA TGTGCCAGCAGTTACGTGGGGGGCGTTAGCAATCAGCCCCAGCATTTT. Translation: CASSYVGGVSNQPQHF.